These T cell receptor beta chains were read from a single sample in a study of CD8 T cells in Susac syndrome. TCRdb reprocessed the immunoSEQ multiplex PCR reads via MiXCR and lists one record per CDR3 protein. The repertoire holds about 100,000 distinct CDR3 sequences, with about 93% as singletons. What was sequenced was CD8+ T cells from PBMCs. The receptors shown here come from a human donor in good health. The CDR3 runs from the conserved cysteine through the conserved F or W. The size entry is marked missing in some rows and otherwise reads once, few, many or a size class.

>.|TRBV30|13
CAWSDWGNTEAFF
>.|TRBV5-1|12
CASSWDRVKQYF
>.|TRBV7-8|14
CASSWVGQQETQYF
>.|TRBV7-2|12
CASSLGWDEAFF
>.|TRBV19|14
CASSAFEGYTEAFF
>.|TRBV19|15
CASSRTGEGYQPQHF
>once|TRBV7-3|13
CASSLNIPGELFF
>.|TRBV5-1|14
CASSFSGGTDTQYF
>.|TRBV9|15
CASSPGLAGGYEQYF
>once|TRBV9|15
CASSVGGTANYGYTF
>.|TRBV15|14
CATSSEDRAYGYTF
>.|TRBV7-6|14
CASSLVGLHNEQFF
>once|TRBV2|14
CASSPWTGSGEQYF
>.|TRBV5-1|13
CASSLNSPWSYTF
>once|TRBV7-8|15
CASSPRPSGEDEQFF
>.|TRBV2|11
CASSVDYGYTF
>.|TRBV3-1|16
CASSYPQGTGANVLTF
>.|TRBV12-3/TRBV12-4|14
CASSPGQGVGAQYF
>.|TRBV10-2|15
CASSEPDRGNTEAFF
>.|TRBV7-9|12
CASNRGGNEQFF
>.|TRBV29-1|14
CSVEIPRGDEKLFF
>.|TRBV7-7|15
CASSLRSEGTETQYF
>once|TRBV27|13
CASGRSSYNEQFF
>.|TRBV27|14
CASSPPHVTDTQYF
>.|TRBV2|11
CADSWNTEAFF
>few|TRBV7-3|15
CASSQGQGSTDTQYF
>.|TRBV12-3/TRBV12-4|13
CASSLGAVETQYF
>.|TRBV5-6|14
CASSPGTGFGGYTF
>.|TRBV9|14
CASSEGVSNQPQHF
>.|TRBV29-1|12
CSVESGVGGYTF
>.|TRBV27|18
CASSLWSGKGGLNTEAFF
>.|TRBV27|16
CASSLTSGEVTDEQYF
>.|TRBV7-2|14
CASSSGRRYETQYF
>few|TRBV5-1|15
CASSLSRADSYEQYF
>.|TRBV25-1|15
CASSPPGTLNTEVFF
>.|TRBV11-2|17
CASSLGLAGDFTGELFF
>.|TRBV14|12
CASSPLNSEQFF
>.|TRBV5-5|15
CASSLGSWGNEKLFF
>.|TRBV4-1|18
CASSQQPPGQSSYNEQFF
>.|TRBV12-3/TRBV12-4|14
CASSPGGPNSPLHF
>.|TRBV7-6|15
CASSADWGQDSPLHF
>.|TRBV7-6|16
CASSLVGRAPTDEQYF
>.|TRBV6-1|15
CASSEGRDRTYGYTF
>.|TRBV9|14
CASSAWDRDTEAFF
>.|TRBV7-8|13
CASSPGQGETQYF
>.|TRBV14|14
CASSRQGAFNEQFF
>.|TRBV2|13
CASPGQNTGELFF
>.|TRBV12-3/TRBV12-4|12
CASSADRDEQYF
>.|TRBV29-1|11
CSVPDRNTIYF
>.|TRBV2|13
CASSDRYTGELFF
>.|TRBV19|14
CASRPGTGLDEQYF
>.|TRBV25-1|12
CASSHGVYEQYF